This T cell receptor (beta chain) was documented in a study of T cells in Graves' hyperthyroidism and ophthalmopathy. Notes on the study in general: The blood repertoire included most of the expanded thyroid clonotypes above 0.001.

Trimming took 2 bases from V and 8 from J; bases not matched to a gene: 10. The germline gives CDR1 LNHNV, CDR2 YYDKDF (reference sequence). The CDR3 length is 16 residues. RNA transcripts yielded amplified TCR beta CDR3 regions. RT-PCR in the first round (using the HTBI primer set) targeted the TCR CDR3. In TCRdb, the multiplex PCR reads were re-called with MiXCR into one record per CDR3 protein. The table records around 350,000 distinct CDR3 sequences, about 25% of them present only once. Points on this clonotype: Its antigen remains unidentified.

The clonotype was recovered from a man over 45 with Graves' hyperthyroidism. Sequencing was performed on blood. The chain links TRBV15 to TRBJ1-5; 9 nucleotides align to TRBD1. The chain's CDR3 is CATSRTGTGTFEPQHF. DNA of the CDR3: TGTGCCACCAGCAGAACCGGGACAGGGACGTTTGAGCCCCAGCATTTT. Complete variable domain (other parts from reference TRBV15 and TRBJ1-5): DAMVIQNPRYQVTQFGKPVTLSCSQTLNHNVMYWYQQKSSQAPKLLFHYYDKDFNNEADTPDNFQSRRPNTSFCFLDIRSPGLGDTAMYLCATSRTGTGTFEPQHFGDGTRLSIL.